One T cell receptor beta chain is described in this entry. The data are from a study of blood T cell repertoires in COVID-19. Background on the study: Samples came from the United States, Italy and Spain, spanning acute and convalescent COVID-19.

Original processing methods: Using reference gene primer amplification, nucleated cell counts were estimated. Sequencing was performed with immunoSEQ multiplex PCR; in TCRdb, only in-frame clones are kept and a portion is missing. That table is the source of V, J and clone size, and D and trimming were worked out from the DNA. The repertoire holds about 170,000 clones, with around 83% as singletons. From germline, CDR1 is MNHNY and CDR2 SVGAGI (reference sequence). CDR3 length equals 15 residues. V was trimmed by 6 bases and J by 0 bases, leaving 12 bases between them. The genes are TRBV6-6 and TRBJ2-4; D might be TRBD2 (5 bases). The sequenced sample was peripheral blood. This receptor was obtained from a woman aged 70 to 79 who had recovered from COVID-19. The CDR3 nucleotides read TGTGCCAGCAGCCGGACTCTACTAGCCAAAAACATTCAGTACTTC. As protein: CASSRTLLAKNIQYF.